This record concerns one TCR beta chain sequence. Primers used in a second PCR of about 6 to 11 cycles were a sample-barcoded 5' primer and a J-beta primer mix. TCRdb processed the 5' RACE reads anew with MiXCR; each CDR3 protein has one entry. The sample shows some 760,000 distinct CDR3 sequences, 25% of them seen only once. V lost 3 bases, J lost 7 bases, and 15 bases lay in between. CDR3 length: 14 amino acids. Germline CDR1 is MNHEY and CDR2 is SVGAGI. These data come from a study of blood T cells in healthy people across ages. These data were also reused for a study on T cells of mothers and their children.

The sequenced sample consisted of blood. This chain uses TRBV6-5 with TRBJ1-2, with D perhaps TRBD1 (5 bases). The origin of this receptor is a boy between 10 and 17 years old in good health. The CDR3 sequence is CASSYTRVGVGYTF. The CDR3 nucleotides are TGTGCCAGCAGTTATACACGGGTAGGGGTTGGCTACACCTTC.